The rows below give T cell receptor beta chains drawn from one sample of a study of CD8+CD57+ T cells in acquired aplastic anemia. From the reads, TCRdb called clonotypes with MiXCR, one entry per CDR3 protein. This table has roughly 100,000 distinct CDR3 sequences, around two thirds appearing once. Sequencing was performed on sorted CD4+, CD8+, or CD8+CD57+ T cells (not recorded which) from PBMCs. The receptors were gathered from a human donor with aplastic anemia. CDR3s include the opening cysteine and the closing phenylalanine or tryptophan. Fields, in order: D gene, J gene, clone size, V gene, CDR3 protein, CDR3 DNA. A D gene is named only where the DNA matches it firmly. Expanded clones are given a class, and other clones once, few, many or no size at all.

TRBD2 | TRBJ2-1 | NA | TRBV6-1 | CASSEDRGTNEQFF | TGTGCCAGCAGTGAAGATCGGGGGACTAACGAGCAGTTCTTC
NA | TRBJ2-1 | NA | TRBV10-3 | CAISESFAEAGIDEQFF | TGTGCCATCAGTGAGTCGTTCGCGGAGGCGGGAATAGATGAGCAGTTCTTC
TRBD2 | TRBJ2-3 | few | TRBV20-1 | CSARTASSGTRGTDTQYF | TGCAGTGCTAGGACCGCCTCTAGCGGGACGCGGGGCACAGATACGCAGTATTTT
NA | TRBJ2-3 | NA | TRBV29-1 | CSVDRTQAQYF | TGCAGCGTTGACCGGACCCAGGCGCAGTATTTT
NA | TRBJ1-2 | NA | TRBV15 | CATSRGVSTTYGYTF | TGTGCCACCAGCAGAGGGGTCAGCACAACGTATGGCTACACCTTC
TRBD2 | TRBJ2-3 | NA | TRBV6-4 | CASSDSITSVSTDTQYF | TGTGCCAGCAGTGACTCGATAACTAGCGTTAGCACAGATACGCAGTATTTT
TRBD2 | TRBJ2-3 | NA | TRBV2 | CASSEADSGRAKGKQYF | TGTGCCAGCAGTGAAGCGGACAGCGGGAGGGCCAAGGGTAAGCAGTATTTT
TRBD1 | TRBJ2-7 | NA | TRBV10-3 | CAISESKGTGTYEQYF | TGTGCCATCAGTGAGTCAAAGGGGACAGGGACCTACGAGCAGTACTTC
NA | TRBJ2-3 | few | TRBV2 | CATPFADTQYF | TGTGCCACTCCCTTCGCAGATACGCAGTATTTT
NA | TRBJ2-6 | few | TRBV11-2 | CASSLVSSGSGANVLTF | TGTGCCAGCAGCTTAGTCTCATCGGGGAGTGGGGCCAACGTCCTGACTTTC
NA | TRBJ1-1 | NA | TRBV5-6 | CASSPRQDRDTEAFF | TGTGCCAGCAGCCCGCGACAGGACCGGGACACTGAAGCTTTCTTT
NA | TRBJ1-5 | NA | TRBV20-1 | CSARSDNQPQHF | TGCAGTGCTAGGTCGGACAATCAGCCCCAGCATTTT
NA | TRBJ1-2 | NA | TRBV6-5 | CASSYSPQVGGYTF | TGTGCCAGCAGTTACTCGCCCCAGGTCGGAGGCTACACCTTC
NA | TRBJ2-5 | NA | TRBV5-1 | CASSPRVGVHKETQYF | TGCGCCAGCAGCCCGCGAGTCGGGGTTCATAAAGAGACCCAGTACTTC
TRBD1 | TRBJ1-1 | NA | TRBV7-8 | CASSLEATGGGTEAFF | TGTGCCAGCAGCTTGGAGGCGACAGGGGGAGGCACTGAAGCTTTCTTT
TRBD2 | TRBJ2-3 | NA | TRBV24-1 | CATSDAAGVGIRDTQYF | TGTGCCACCAGTGATGCAGCGGGAGTGGGTATTAGGGATACGCAGTATTTT
NA | TRBJ2-7 | NA | TRBV6-5 | CASSYAGSYEQYF | TGTGCCAGCAGTTACGCTGGCAGCTACGAGCAGTACTTC
TRBD2 | TRBJ2-3 | NA | TRBV9 | CASSSWGGTDTQYF | TGTGCCAGCAGCTCCTGGGGGGGAACAGATACGCAGTATTTT
TRBD1 | TRBJ2-2 | many | TRBV24-1 | CATSVTGARGPGELFF | TGTGCCACCAGTGTCACAGGGGCCAGGGGGCCCGGGGAGCTGTTTTTT
NA | TRBJ2-5 | NA | TRBV24-1 | CATSAGRGGRETQYF | TGTGCCACCAGTGCCGGCAGGGGGGGCCGGGAGACCCAGTACTTC
TRBD2 | TRBJ2-7 | NA | TRBV11-1 | CASSSIGQLAGVYEQYF | TGTGCCAGCAGCTCGATAGGCCAACTAGCGGGGGTCTACGAGCAGTACTTC
NA | TRBJ2-7 | NA | TRBV7-2 | CASSRWDGYEQYF | TGTGCCAGCAGCCGATGGGACGGCTACGAGCAGTACTTC
NA | TRBJ1-2 | NA | TRBV18 | CASSPAGRTAGENYGYTF | TGTGCCAGCTCACCAGCCGGAAGGACAGCCGGAGAAAACTATGGCTACACCTTC
TRBD2 | TRBJ2-3 | NA | TRBV7-2 | CASSFRAGGVADTQYF | TGTGCCAGCAGCTTTAGGGCGGGGGGTGTGGCAGATACGCAGTATTTT
TRBD1 | TRBJ1-1 | NA | TRBV15 | CATSPDRGLEAFF | TGTGCCACCAGCCCAGACAGGGGGCTTGAAGCTTTCTTT
NA | TRBJ1-1 | NA | TRBV7-8 | CASSLTYTEAFF | TGTGCCAGCAGCTTAACCTATACTGAAGCTTTCTTT
NA | TRBJ1-2 | NA | TRBV29-1 | CSVLPTDNGYTF | TGCAGCGTTCTCCCCACAGATAATGGCTACACCTTC
NA | TRBJ1-1 | NA | TRBV24-1 | CATSDLGRAQDTEAFF | TGTGCCACCAGTGATTTGGGCAGGGCGCAGGACACTGAAGCTTTCTTT
NA | TRBJ2-1 | few | TRBV7-3 | CASSVNNEQFF | TGTGCCAGCAGCGTAAACAATGAGCAGTTCTTC
NA | TRBJ1-6 | NA | TRBV20-1 | CSARHPQISTLHF | TGCAGTGCTAGACATCCCCAAATAAGCACCCTCCACTTT
TRBD1 | TRBJ2-5 | once | TRBV2 | CASSGDRGGRETQYF | TGTGCCAGCAGTGGGGACAGGGGAGGACGAGAGACCCAGTACTTC
TRBD1 | TRBJ1-5 | NA | TRBV20-1 | CSARAINRGTQPQHF | TGCAGTGCTAGAGCTATCAACAGGGGAACCCAGCCCCAGCATTTT
TRBD1 | TRBJ2-7 | few | TRBV2 | CASSQDRGSDEQYF | TGTGCCAGCAGCCAGGACAGGGGTTCCGACGAGCAGTACTTC
NA | TRBJ2-7 | NA | TRBV20-1 | CSASAGQGFYEQYF | TGCAGTGCTAGCGCGGGGCAGGGTTTCTACGAGCAGTACTTC
TRBD2 | TRBJ2-3 | NA | TRBV10-2 | CASGGLAVTDTQYF | TGCGCCAGCGGGGGACTAGCGGTCACAGATACGCAGTATTTT
TRBD1 | TRBJ2-7 | few | TRBV2 | CASRSRGTYEQYF | TGTGCCAGCAGATCCAGGGGGACCTACGAGCAGTACTTC
NA | TRBJ2-2 | NA | TRBV15 | CATREGLNTGELFF | TGTGCCACCAGAGAGGGATTGAACACCGGGGAGCTGTTTTTT
NA | TRBJ1-2 | NA | TRBV19 | CASFNTNYGYTF | TGTGCCAGTTTCAATACTAACTATGGCTACACCTTC
NA | TRBJ2-1 | once | TRBV24-1 | CATSDSPPAVPYNEQFF | TGTGCCACCAGTGATTCCCCCCCAGCGGTCCCCTACAATGAGCAGTTCTTC
NA | TRBJ1-1 | few | TRBV25-1 | CASEDGEAFF | TGTGCCAGCGAGGACGGTGAAGCTTTCTTT
NA | TRBJ1-2 | few | TRBV20-1 | CSADRTANGYTF | TGCAGTGCGGATAGGACAGCAAACGGCTACACCTTC
NA | TRBJ1-5 | NA | TRBV10-3 | CAIARDSNQPQHF | TGTGCCATCGCGCGGGATAGCAATCAGCCCCAGCATTTT
TRBD2 | TRBJ2-7 | NA | TRBV5-1 | CASNPSGRMGSGHEQYF | TGCGCCAGCAACCCTAGCGGGAGAATGGGCTCGGGCCACGAGCAGTACTTC
NA | TRBJ1-1 | NA | TRBV24-1 | CATSDPNRRGNTEAFF | TGTGCCACCAGTGATCCCAACAGGCGGGGGAACACTGAAGCTTTCTTT
NA | TRBJ1-6 | NA | TRBV19 | CASRIQEVGYSPLHF | TGTGCCAGTAGAATCCAGGAGGTTGGGTACTCACCCCTCCACTTT